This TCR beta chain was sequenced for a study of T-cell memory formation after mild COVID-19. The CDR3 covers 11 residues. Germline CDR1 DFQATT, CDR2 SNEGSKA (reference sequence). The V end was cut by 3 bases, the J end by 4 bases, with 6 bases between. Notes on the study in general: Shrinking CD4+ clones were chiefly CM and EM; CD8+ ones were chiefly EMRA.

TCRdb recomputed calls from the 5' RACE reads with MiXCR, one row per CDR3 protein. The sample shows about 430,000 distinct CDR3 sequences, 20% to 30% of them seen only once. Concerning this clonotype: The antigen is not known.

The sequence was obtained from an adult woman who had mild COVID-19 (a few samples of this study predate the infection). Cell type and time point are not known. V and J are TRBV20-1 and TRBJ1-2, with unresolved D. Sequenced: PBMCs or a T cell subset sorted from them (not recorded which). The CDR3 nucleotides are TGCAGTGCTAGCAATCCCTATGGCTACACCTTC. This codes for CSASNPYGYTF.